The text below deals with one T cell receptor (beta chain). There is no known antigen for this receptor. Base qualities are not at hand, and no much larger clone is one base apart. Participants in the prospective study were enrolled through a virtual design, were aged about 18 to 90 years, and lived in roughly 25 United States geographic areas. Cohort assignment in the prospective study relied on participant-reported clinical history from a screening survey and a study questionnaire. Recovered participants in ImmuneRACE Cohort 3 were defined by two consecutive negative NP/OP PCR tests, clearance by a healthcare professional, or resolution of symptoms. In the prospective study, mobile phlebotomists collected whole blood, serum and a nasopharyngeal or oropharyngeal swab from each participant. Over a 2-month period, participants in the prospective study had the option of providing additional blood draws and questionnaires. Blood samples from the prospective study were shipped frozen or at room temperature prior to DNA extraction.

This specimen comes from a study of blood T cell repertoires in COVID-19 (TCRdb year 2020). In terms of the full investigation: Samples covering the acute and convalescent phases of COVID-19 were provided by collaborators in the United States, Italy and Spain. The prospective study material was composed of cDNA or gDNA derived from T cells, B-cell-depleted T cells, or PBMCs. Subjects who had been exposed to COVID-19, were actively infected with it, or had recovered from it provided the deeply sampled blood TCRbeta repertoires that made up the dataset. The repertoires were released in a freely available public database intended as a resource for research on the immune response to SARS-CoV-2. Samples came from the ongoing ImmuneRACE study (first 160 participants) plus 1,254 subjects from 6 global collaborators. Sample metadata almost always included a de-identified subject ID, COVID-19 status, age in years and sex. Where HLA class I and class II types were available, the types were taken from metadata supplied by the sample provider, not from assay-based typing. Paper-wide results and their limitations: Clinical and demographic metadata were provided uncurated, with the amount varying by source and participant.

V and J lose 4 bases and 1 base, and a span of 8 bases separates them. The CDR3 runs 13 residues from the cysteine to the phenylalanine. Only the CDR3 portion is preserved as DNA: 39 bases, with reading frame beginning at the first base. The germline V gene sets CDR1 to SGHDT and CDR2 to YYEEEE. TCRbeta CDR3 regions were amplified from genomic DNA by means of the immunoSEQ Assay, a bias-controlled multiplex PCR. As for the original processing: The number of nucleated cells in each sample was estimated by amplification of reference gene primers within the assay. To quantify the absolute abundance of each unique TCRbeta CDR3 rearrangement, sequence reads were collapsed and filtered. For each sample, productive Simpson clonality was calculated as the square root of Simpson's diversity index across productive rearrangements. TCRdb took this table from immuneACCESS and kept in-frame rearrangements with V and J called. Such tables lack part of the clones; where checked against another copy, unresolved V genes explain under half of the gap, and the rest is unexplained. V and J calls and clone size are given by that table; D and trimming were obtained from the DNA. This sample comprises about 130,000 clones, around 83% of them detected only once. About 20% of the sample is in the top ten clones.

The sample was PBMCs or T cells enriched from blood (not recorded which). The receptor chain draws on TRBV5-6 and TRBJ2-5, with no confident D gene call. The TCR sequence derives from a young man who had recovered from COVID-19. CDR3 loop: CASSLRLQETQYF. The nucleotide sequence is given as TGTGCCAGCAGCCTGCGCCTCCAAGAGACCCAGTACTTC.